The T cell receptor beta chain under discussion was sequenced for a study of OX40 agonist ivuxolimab in advanced cancers. Study-level background: Patients enrolled in dose escalation were diagnosed with hepatocellular carcinoma, melanoma, renal cell or head and neck cancer.

Sequencing used immunoSEQ multiplex PCR; TCRdb keeps in-frame clones, though not all of them. The sample consists of about 77,000 clones, around 92% of them appearing once. Germline CDR1 reads MNHEY; CDR2 reads SVGAGI. This CDR3 is 13 amino acids long. The ends lost 8 bases at V and 4 bases at J; junction bases unmatched: 4. Material: CD4+ or CD8+ T cells sorted from blood, obtained in a trial of the OX40 agonist ivuxolimab. The chain has TRBV6-5 and TRBJ2-2; 7 positions match TRBD2. The receptor's source is an adult with an advanced solid tumor such as melanoma, head and neck, liver or kidney cancer. The chain's CDR3 is CASGASGTGELFF. The CDR3 nucleotides read TGTGCCAGCGGGGCTAGCGGCACCGGGGAGCTGTTTTTT.